A single count supports the clone carrying this TCR beta chain. V dropped 0 bases and J dropped 4; count of bases not matched to a gene: 7. This CDR3 spans 17 amino acids. Germline V gene lookup returns CDR1 LGHNA and CDR2 YSLEER. This specimen belongs to a study of T cell changes during pregnancy in multiple sclerosis. The repertoire was sequenced with immunoSEQ multiplex PCR; TCRdb's copy has only in-frame clones and lacks some. The table lists about 46,000 clones, roughly 90% of them singletons. The rearrangement uses TRBV4-3 and TRBJ2-2, with 8 positions matching TRBD1. This clonotype was sampled from a female donor with multiple sclerosis, enrolled in a pregnancy study. Specimen: CD4+ T cells from peripheral blood mononuclear cells, collected after pregnancy. CDR3 in DNA: TGCGCCAGCAGCCAAGAGGTGGTCCAGGGGGCCACCGGGGAGCTGTTTTTT. Translated: CASSQEVVQGATGELFF.